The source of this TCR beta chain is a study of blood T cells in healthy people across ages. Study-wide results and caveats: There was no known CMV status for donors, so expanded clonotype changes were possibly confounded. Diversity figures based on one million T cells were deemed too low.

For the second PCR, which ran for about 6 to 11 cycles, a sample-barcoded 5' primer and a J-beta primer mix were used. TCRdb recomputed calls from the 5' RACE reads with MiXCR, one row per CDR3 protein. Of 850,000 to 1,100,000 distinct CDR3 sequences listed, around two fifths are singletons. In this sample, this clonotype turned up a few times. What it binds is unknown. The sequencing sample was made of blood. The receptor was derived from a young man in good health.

The CDR3 DNA reads TGTGCCAGCAGCGTAGAACCTAATGAAAAACTGTTTTTT. Its protein product is CASSVEPNEKLFF. V is TRBV9 and J is TRBJ1-4; D is uncertain. V lost 0 bases to trimming and J lost 3 bases, with 3 bases between them. This CDR3 has 13 residues. Germline CDR1 and CDR2: SGDLS and YYNGEE.